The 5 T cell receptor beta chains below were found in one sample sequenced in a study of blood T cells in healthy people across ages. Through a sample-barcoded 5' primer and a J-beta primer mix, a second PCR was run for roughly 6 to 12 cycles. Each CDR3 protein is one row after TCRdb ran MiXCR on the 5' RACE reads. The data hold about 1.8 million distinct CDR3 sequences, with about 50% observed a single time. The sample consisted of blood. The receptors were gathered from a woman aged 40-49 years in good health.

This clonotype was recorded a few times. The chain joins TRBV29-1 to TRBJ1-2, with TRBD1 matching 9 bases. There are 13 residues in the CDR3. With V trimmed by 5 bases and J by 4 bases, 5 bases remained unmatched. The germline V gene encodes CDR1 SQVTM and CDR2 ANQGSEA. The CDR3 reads CSVPGQGIYGYTF. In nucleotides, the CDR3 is TGCAGCGTTCCCGGACAGGGGATCTATGGCTACACCTTC.

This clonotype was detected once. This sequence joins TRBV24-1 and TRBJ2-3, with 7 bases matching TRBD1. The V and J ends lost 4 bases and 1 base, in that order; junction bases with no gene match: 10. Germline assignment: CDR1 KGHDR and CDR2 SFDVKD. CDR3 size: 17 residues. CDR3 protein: CATSDPRDSLRTDTQYF. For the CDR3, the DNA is TGTGCCACCAGTGACCCCAGGGACAGCCTACGCACAGATACGCAGTATTTT.

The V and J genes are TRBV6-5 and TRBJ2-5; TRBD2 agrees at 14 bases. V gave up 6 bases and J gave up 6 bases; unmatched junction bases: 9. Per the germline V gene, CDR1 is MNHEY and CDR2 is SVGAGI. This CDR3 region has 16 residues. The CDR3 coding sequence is TGTGCCAGCAGGACGACTAGCGGGGGGGTTGGAAAGACCCAGTACTTC. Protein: CASRTTSGGVGKTQYF.

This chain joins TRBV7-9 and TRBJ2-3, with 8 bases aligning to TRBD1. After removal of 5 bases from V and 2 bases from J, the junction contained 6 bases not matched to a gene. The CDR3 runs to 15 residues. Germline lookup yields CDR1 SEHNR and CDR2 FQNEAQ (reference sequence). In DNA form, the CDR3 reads TGTGCCAGCAGCCCGACAGGGGACCTCACAGATACGCAGTATTTT. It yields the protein CASSPTGDLTDTQYF.

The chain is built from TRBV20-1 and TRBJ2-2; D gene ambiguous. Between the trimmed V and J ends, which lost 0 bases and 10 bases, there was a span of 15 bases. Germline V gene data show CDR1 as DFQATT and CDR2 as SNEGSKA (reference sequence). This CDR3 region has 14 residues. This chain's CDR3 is CSARDLGGQQELFF. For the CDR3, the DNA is TGCAGTGCTAGAGATCTGGGCGGTCAGCAGGAGCTGTTTTTT.